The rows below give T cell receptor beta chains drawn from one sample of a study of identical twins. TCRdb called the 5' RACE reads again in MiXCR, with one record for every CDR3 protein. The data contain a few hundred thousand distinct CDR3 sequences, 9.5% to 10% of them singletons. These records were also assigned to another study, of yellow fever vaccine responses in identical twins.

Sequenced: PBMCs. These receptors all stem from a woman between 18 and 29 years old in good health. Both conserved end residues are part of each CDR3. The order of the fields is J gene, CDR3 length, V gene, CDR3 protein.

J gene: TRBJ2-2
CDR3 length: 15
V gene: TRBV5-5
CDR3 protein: CASSFVGVNTVELFF

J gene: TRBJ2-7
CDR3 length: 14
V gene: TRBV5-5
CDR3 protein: CASSLQQTKGEQYF

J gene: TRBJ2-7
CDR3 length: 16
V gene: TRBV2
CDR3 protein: CASSGQGASQPYEQYF

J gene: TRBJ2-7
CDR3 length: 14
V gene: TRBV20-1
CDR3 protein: CSAKPGQGSYEQYF

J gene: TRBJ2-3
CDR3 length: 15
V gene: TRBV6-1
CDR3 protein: CASRFTGDSTDTQYF

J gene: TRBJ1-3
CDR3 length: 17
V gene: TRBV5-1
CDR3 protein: CASSLAEVVGSGNTIYF

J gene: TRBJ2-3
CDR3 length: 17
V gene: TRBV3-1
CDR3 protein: CASSPTTGQGPRGTQYF

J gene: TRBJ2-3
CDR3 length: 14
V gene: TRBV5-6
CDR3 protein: CASSLSSLPDTQYF

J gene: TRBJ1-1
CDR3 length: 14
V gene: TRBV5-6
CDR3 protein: CASSFYWGRTEAFF

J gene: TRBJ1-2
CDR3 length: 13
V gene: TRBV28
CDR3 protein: CASSQPGRDGYTF

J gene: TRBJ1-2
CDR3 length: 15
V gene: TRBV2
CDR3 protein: CASSLAGQVYYGYTF

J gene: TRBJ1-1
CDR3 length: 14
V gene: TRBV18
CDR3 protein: CASSPPVMNTEAFF

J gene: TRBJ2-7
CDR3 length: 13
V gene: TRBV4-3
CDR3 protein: CASSQARKDEQYF

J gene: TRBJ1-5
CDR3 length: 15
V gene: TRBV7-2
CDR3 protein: CASSLWVGSNQPQHF

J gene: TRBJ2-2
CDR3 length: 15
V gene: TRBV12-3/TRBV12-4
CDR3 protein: CASSSRDRGTGELFF

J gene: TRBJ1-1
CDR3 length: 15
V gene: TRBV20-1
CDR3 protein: CSASPGRTLNTEAFF

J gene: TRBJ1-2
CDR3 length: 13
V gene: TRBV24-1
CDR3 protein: CATSDLRSAGYTF

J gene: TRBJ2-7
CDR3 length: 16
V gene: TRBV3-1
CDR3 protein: CASSQGIGHNSYEQYF

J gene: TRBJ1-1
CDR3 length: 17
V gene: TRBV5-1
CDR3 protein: CASSLKGQGGKGTEAFF

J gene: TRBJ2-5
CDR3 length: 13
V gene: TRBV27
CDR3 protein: CASGFRGGETQYF

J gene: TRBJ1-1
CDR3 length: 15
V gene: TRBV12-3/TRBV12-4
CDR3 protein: CASSLIGQLNTEAFF

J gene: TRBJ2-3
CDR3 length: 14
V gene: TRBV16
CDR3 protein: CASSQSGPTDTQYF

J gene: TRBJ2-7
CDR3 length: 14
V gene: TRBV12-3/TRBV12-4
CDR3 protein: CASSFHGGAYEQYF

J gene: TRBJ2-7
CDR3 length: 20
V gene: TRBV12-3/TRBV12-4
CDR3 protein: CASSPILSGRNSLPNYEQYF

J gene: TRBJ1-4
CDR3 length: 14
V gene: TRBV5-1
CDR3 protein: CASSLDRGGEKLFF

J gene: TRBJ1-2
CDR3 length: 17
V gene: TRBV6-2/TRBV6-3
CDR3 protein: CASSTTRTAMKNYGYTF

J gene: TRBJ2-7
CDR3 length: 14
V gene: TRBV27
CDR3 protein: CASSRVGDTYEQYF

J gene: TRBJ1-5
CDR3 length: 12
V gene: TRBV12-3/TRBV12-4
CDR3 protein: CASKTGGQPQHF

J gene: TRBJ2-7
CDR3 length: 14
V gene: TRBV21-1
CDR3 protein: CASSNPRGSYEQYF

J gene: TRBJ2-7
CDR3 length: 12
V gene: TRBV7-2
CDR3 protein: CASSPTRNEQYF

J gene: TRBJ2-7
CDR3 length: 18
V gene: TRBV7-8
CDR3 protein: CASSPTLDSAIFSYEQYF

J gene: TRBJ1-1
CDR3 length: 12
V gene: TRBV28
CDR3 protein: CASSPPPSGAFF

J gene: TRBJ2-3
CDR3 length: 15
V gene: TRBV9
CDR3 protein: CASSALDSSTDTQYF

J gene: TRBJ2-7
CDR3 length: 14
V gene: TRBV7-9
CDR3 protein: CASSLVGGQGEQYF

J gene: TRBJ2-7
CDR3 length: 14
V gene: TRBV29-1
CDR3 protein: CSVRGQGEAGEQYF

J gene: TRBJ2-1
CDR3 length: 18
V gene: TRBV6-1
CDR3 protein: CASSPEGGAGAAYNEQFF

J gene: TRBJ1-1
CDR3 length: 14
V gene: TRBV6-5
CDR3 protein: CASSTDRPNTEAFF

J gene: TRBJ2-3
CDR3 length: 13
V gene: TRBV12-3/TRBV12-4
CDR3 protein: CASSLDQGDTQYF

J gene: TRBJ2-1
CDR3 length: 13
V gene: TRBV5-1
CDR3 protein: CASSLFIDNEQFF

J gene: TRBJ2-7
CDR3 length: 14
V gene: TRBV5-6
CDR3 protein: CASSLGANRYEQYF

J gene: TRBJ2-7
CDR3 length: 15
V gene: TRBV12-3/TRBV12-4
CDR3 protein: CASSLIPLLSYEQYF

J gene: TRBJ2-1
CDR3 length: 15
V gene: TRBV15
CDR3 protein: CATSSPRVDFNEQFF

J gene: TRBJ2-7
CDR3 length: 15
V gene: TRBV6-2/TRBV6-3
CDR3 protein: CASSYSPLAGAEQYF

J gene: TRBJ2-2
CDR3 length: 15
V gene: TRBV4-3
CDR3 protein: CASSQEGTGAGELFF

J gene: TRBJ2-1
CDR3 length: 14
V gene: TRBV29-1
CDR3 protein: CSALAGGINNEQFF

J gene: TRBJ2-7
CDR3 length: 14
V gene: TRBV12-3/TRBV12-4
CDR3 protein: CASSWDRGRSKQYF

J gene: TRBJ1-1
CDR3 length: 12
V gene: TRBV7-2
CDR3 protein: CASSLVGNEAFF

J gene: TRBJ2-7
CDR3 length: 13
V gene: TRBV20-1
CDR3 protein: CSAITSGSHEQYF

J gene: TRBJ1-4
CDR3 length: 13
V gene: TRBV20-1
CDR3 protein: CSARGGAHEKLFF

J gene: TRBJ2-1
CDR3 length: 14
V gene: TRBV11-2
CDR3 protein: CASSYWTGVDEQFF

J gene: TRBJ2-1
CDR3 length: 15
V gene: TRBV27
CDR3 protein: CASSTGGQGRNEQFF